Here is one T cell receptor (beta chain) with its context. The data originate from a study of cytomegalovirus exposure and HLA in healthy donors. V was clipped by 2 bases and J by 4 bases; unmatched bases: 8. Germline V gives CDR1 MDHEN, CDR2 SYDVKM. This CDR3 has 16 amino acids. The PCR used 60 Vbeta and 13 Jbeta primers. Only in-frame clones appear in the TCRdb table, and some are missing; sequencing was by immunoSEQ multiplex PCR. The sample shows 95,000 to 100,000 clones, roughly 79% of them seen only once. The receptor's source is a man aged 35 to 55 in good health and CMV-seronegative. This rearrangement joins TRBV28 to TRBJ2-1; 7 nucleotides align to TRBD2. Sequenced: PBMCs. CDR3 in DNA: TGTGCCAGCAGTTTAGGGAGGGAGAAAAGGTACAATGAGCAGTTCTTC. Translating gives CASSLGREKRYNEQFF.